These 32 T cell receptor beta chains were sequenced from one sample in a study of post-analysis software for immune sequencing data. These receptors lack a known antigen. cDNA libraries of TCR beta carried unique molecular identifiers. MiXCR, run by TCRdb on the PCR reads, gives a single entry per CDR3 protein. The table lists more than 500,000 distinct CDR3 sequences, about a third of them singletons. Study findings and constraints: Roughly five TRBV segments occurring more often in patients than controls included TRBV5-6, TRBV5-1 and TRBV20-1.

Material: blood. The receptors stem from a girl younger than 18 with multiple sclerosis.

In the case of this clonotype: The junction and the germline gene differ at one end; a read error may be behind it. The chain combines TRBV9 with TRBJ2-5; D possibly corresponds to TRBD2 (6 bases). This CDR3 has 15 residues. The germline V gene encodes CDR1 SGDLS and CDR2 YYNGEE. The CDR3: CAGSLEAIGSETQYF. The CDR3 DNA reads TGTGCCGGCAGCCTCGAGGCGATCGGGAGTGAGACCCAGTACTTC.

The chain combines TRBV6-1 with TRBJ1-2; a weak D match, TRBD1 (6 bases). Trimming pared 7 bases from V and 4 bases from J, leaving 16 bases between. The V gene's germline CDR1 is MNHNS and CDR2 SASEGT. CDR3 length equals 14 residues. The CDR3 loop is CASTGLWGLYGYTF. CDR3 DNA: TGTGCCAGCACCGGATTGTGGGGGCTCTATGGCTACACCTTC.

Of note for this clonotype: One junction end does not reproduce the germline sequence, and a read error may be involved. V gene TRBV28 combines with J gene TRBJ1-5; 10 positions match TRBD1. CDR3 size: 19 residues. The germline CDR1 and CDR2 sequences are MDHEN and SYDVKM. CDR3 sequence (DNA): TGTGTCAGCAGTCACGCCGGGACAGGGGTGGGGTATAGCAATCAGCCCCAGCATTTT. Translation: CVSSHAGTGVGYSNQPQHF.

With respect to this clonotype: The junction departs from the called germline gene at one end, perhaps through a read error. This chain connects TRBV5-1 to TRBJ2-3; 12 nucleotides match TRBD2. CDR1 and CDR2 from the germline V gene are SGHRS and YFSETQ. The CDR3 is 16 residues long. CDR3 region: CAGSPSSGGATDTQYF. CDR3 DNA: TGCGCCGGCAGCCCATCTAGCGGGGGGGCGACAGATACGCAGTATTTT.

This clonotype was observed a handful of times. The chain combines TRBV29-1 with TRBJ1-2; 7 bases align to TRBD1. J gave up 4 bases and V 8 bases, and 13 bases lay outside the gene matches. The CDR3 is 14 amino acids. Germline CDR1 and CDR2: SQVTM and ANQGSEA. The DNA for the CDR3 is TGCAGCACCCGGGGGGACAGCTCATCCTATGGCTACACCTTC. Encoded protein: CSTRGDSSSYGYTF. Filled out from reference TRBV29-1 and TRBJ1-2, the complete variable domain reads SAVISQKPSRDICQRGTSLTIQCQVDSQVTMMFWYRQQPGQSLTLIATANQGSEATYESGFVIDKFPISRPNLTFSTLTVSNMSPEDSSIYLCSTRGDSSSYGYTFGSGTRLTVV.

This clonotype was counted only a few times. The V gene is TRBV12-3 or TRBV12-4, the J gene TRBJ1-2; the D gene is possibly TRBD1 (6 bases). The length of the CDR3 is 14 residues. V was clipped by 3 bases and J by 5 bases, with 13 bases between them. The CDR3 spells CASSLLGAPYGYTF. The CDR3, as DNA: TGTGCCAGCAGTTTGTTGGGGGCACCGTATGGCTACACCTTC.

J is TRBJ1-5 and V is TRBV28, with D maybe TRBD1 (5 bases). CDR3 size: 15 residues. The germline gives CDR1 MDHEN, CDR2 SYDVKM. Trimming took off 7 bases at V and 2 bases at J, with 15 bases between the two ends. CDR3 loop: CASILSGVGNQPQHF. In DNA, the CDR3 is TGTGCCAGCATCCTTTCGGGGGTGGGCAATCAGCCCCAGCATTTT.

This clonotype has only a few counts. The chain combines TRBV7-3 with TRBJ2-1; 10 bases fit TRBD2. The length of the CDR3 is 16 residues. Looked up from germline, CDR1 is SGHTA and CDR2 is FQGTGA. The V and J ends lost 6 bases and 6 bases, in that order; junction bases with no gene match: 11. The CDR3 spells CASSSLGPSGGNEQFF. The CDR3 DNA sequence: TGTGCCAGCAGTTCACTTGGGCCTAGCGGGGGCAATGAGCAGTTCTTC.

The V gene is TRBV27, the J gene TRBJ1-5; D not resolved. CDR3 length: 13 residues. Trimming removed 6 bases from V and 0 bases from J, with 6 bases in between. The germline gives CDR1 MNHEY, CDR2 SMNVEV (reference sequence). CDR3 sequence reads: CASRINSNQPQHF. The CDR3 coding sequence is TGTGCCAGCAGAATCAATAGCAATCAGCCCCAGCATTTT.

This chain connects TRBV6-6 to TRBJ2-7; D gene uncertain. V dropped 8 bases and J dropped 2 bases, with 10 bases sitting between them. The CDR3 extends over 12 amino acids. Per the germline V gene, CDR1 is MNHNY and CDR2 is SVGAGI (reference sequence). The CDR3 coding sequence is TGTGCCAGCTCCATGGGCGCCTACGAGCAGTACTTC. It codes for CASSMGAYEQYF.

The chain couples TRBV7-8 to TRBJ2-1; possibly TRBD1 for D (6 bases). This CDR3 has 16 amino acids. CDR1 is SGHVS and CDR2 is FQNEAQ in the germline V gene. V was clipped by 0 bases and J by 0 bases, with 9 bases between them. Here the CDR3 reads CASSLAGAGSYNEQFF. The CDR3 nucleotides read TGTGCCAGCAGCTTAGCGGGGGCTGGCTCCTACAATGAGCAGTTCTTC.

The chain employs TRBV11-2 and TRBJ2-5; no firm D call. The tail of the sequence fits TRBJ2-7 better, so the J call may be wrong. Per germline, CDR1 SGHAT and CDR2 FQNNGV. This CDR3 has 12 residues. The CDR3 region is CASGELRSEQYF. The CDR3 nucleotides are TGTGCCAGCGGCGAGCTCCGTTCCGAGCAGTACTTC.

The V gene is TRBV5-4, the J gene TRBJ2-5; D assignment may be TRBD1 or TRBD2 (7 bases each). CDR1 is SGHNT and CDR2 is YYREEE in the germline V gene (reference sequence). CDR3 length: 12 residues. The V end lost 10 bases, the J end lost 3 bases, and 13 bases lay between the germline ends. DNA of the CDR3: TGTGCCCAGGGGGGGCAAAAAGAGACCCAGTACTTC. It is translated as CAQGGQKETQYF. Drawing the rest from reference TRBV5-4 and TRBJ2-5, the complete variable domain is ETGVTQSPTHLIKTRGQQVTLRCSSQSGHNTVSWYQQALGQGPQFIFQYYREEENGRGNFPPRFSGLQFPNYSSELNVNALELDDSALYLCAQGGQKETQYFGPGTRLLVL.

The chain combines TRBV6-6 with TRBJ1-1; TRBD1 matches at 7 bases. The CDR3 runs 15 residues. The germline CDR1 and CDR2 sequences are MNHNY and SVGAGI (reference sequence). Trimming removed 6 bases from V and 4 bases from J; junction bases left unmatched: 11. This CDR3 reads CASRSRQGDGTEAFF. DNA for the CDR3: TGTGCCAGCAGGAGCCGACAGGGTGATGGCACTGAAGCTTTCTTT.

This sequence joins TRBV5-1 and TRBJ2-3; a weak D match, TRBD1 (6 bases). The CDR3 loop spans 15 amino acids. The ends were cut back, 6 bases at V and 6 bases at J, with 20 bases in the middle. The germline CDR1 and CDR2 sequences are SGHRS and YFSETQ. CDR3 nucleotides: TGCGCCAGCAAGGACGTGGGACAAATATCGGATACGCAGTATTTT. This translates into CASKDVGQISDTQYF.

This chain connects TRBV5-6 to TRBJ2-1, with 9 nucleotides matching TRBD2. The V and J ends lost 5 bases and 8 bases, in that order; junction bases with no gene match: 11. CDR3 size: 15 residues. Per germline, CDR1 SGHDT and CDR2 YYEEEE. The CDR3 DNA is TGTGCCAGCAGGATCGGCGGGGGGGCCCGGTATGAGCAGTTCTTC. Amino acids: CASRIGGGARYEQFF. Supplemented by reference TRBV5-6 and TRBJ2-1, the full variable domain reads DAGVTQSPTHLIKTRGQQVTLRCSPKSGHDTVSWYQQALGQGPQFIFQYYEEEERQRGNFPDRFSGHQFPNYSSELNVNALLLGDSALYLCASRIGGGARYEQFFGPGTRLTVL.

This chain links TRBV20-1 with TRBJ2-3, with 10 bases that match TRBD2. CDR3 length: 17 amino acids. Germline values: CDR1 DFQATT, CDR2 SNEGSKA (reference sequence). V lost 6 bases and J lost 0; bases outside the gene matches: 12. The CDR3 sequence is CSAGLLAGPISTDTQYF. Written as DNA, the CDR3 is TGCAGTGCCGGATTACTAGCGGGACCAATCAGCACAGATACGCAGTATTTT.

This clonotype was detected many times. This chain links TRBV6-5 with TRBJ2-7; the D call may be TRBD1 or TRBD2 (5 bases each). The CDR3 runs to 16 residues. The germline gives CDR1 MNHEY, CDR2 SVGAGI. Trimming took 2 bases from V and 0 from J, leaving 14 bases between them. CDR3 nucleotides: TGTGCCAGCAGTTACATGGGGACCCCATACTCCTACGAGCAGTACTTC. This encodes CASSYMGTPYSYEQYF.

This clonotype was seen only once. The V and J genes are TRBV7-9 and TRBJ2-3; D gene ambiguous. V was cut by 4 bases and J by 6 bases, with 5 bases left in between. Germline V gene lookup returns CDR1 SEHNR and CDR2 FQNEAQ (reference sequence). This CDR3 comprises 11 residues. In nucleotides, the CDR3 is TGTGCCAGCAGCTCCTGGGATACGCAGTATTTT. This translates into CASSSWDTQYF. The whole variable domain, filled in from reference TRBV7-9 and TRBJ2-3, reads DTGVSQNPRHKITKRGQNVTFRCDPISEHNRLYWYRQTLGQGPEFLTYFQNEAQLEKSRLLSDRFSAERPKGSFSTLEIQRTEQGDSAMYLCASSSWDTQYFGPGTRLTVL.

This sequence joins TRBV12-3 or TRBV12-4 and TRBJ1-5; D remains ambiguous. V was pared by 3 bases and J by 0 bases, with 3 bases between. The CDR3 runs 13 residues. As DNA, the CDR3 is TGTGCCAGCAGTTTTAATAGCAATCAGCCCCAGCATTTT. This gives the protein CASSFNSNQPQHF.

The V and J genes are TRBV20-1 and TRBJ2-7; D is perhaps TRBD2 (6 bases). The J call may be faulty, since TRBJ2-5 better matches the DNA end. Germline V gene lookup returns CDR1 DFQATT and CDR2 SNEGSKA (reference sequence). This CDR3 has 17 residues. CDR3 sequence: CSARETGLPGGPETQYF. For the CDR3, the DNA is TGCAGTGCTAGAGAAACGGGACTCCCCGGCGGGCCGGAGACCCAGTACTTC.

The chain carries TRBV7-9 and TRBJ2-5; the match to TRBD2 covers 11 bases. From germline, CDR1 is SEHNR and CDR2 FQNEAQ (reference sequence). V dropped 5 bases and J dropped 2; count of bases not matched to a gene: 7. This CDR3 comprises 16 residues. CDR3: CASSPKTSGVQETQYF. CDR3 coding DNA: TGTGCCAGCAGCCCAAAGACTAGCGGGGTGCAAGAGACCCAGTACTTC.

This clonotype was counted a few times. The rearrangement uses TRBV2 and TRBJ2-1; the D gene is possibly TRBD2 (5 bases). Germline loops: CDR1 SNHLY, CDR2 FYNNEI. Trimming cost V 3 bases and J 7 bases, with 16 bases left between them. The CDR3 runs to 15 residues. CDR3 bases: TGTGCCAGCAGTGACCCCGGGGAGTCGGTAAATGAGCAGTTCTTC. Translated: CASSDPGESVNEQFF.

This clonotype appeared once. One end of the junction does not line up with germline, which may come from a read error. The chain uses TRBV11-2 and TRBJ2-5; D unresolved. The assigned J gene may be wrong: the sequence end matches TRBJ2-7 better. Germline CDR1 SGHAT, CDR2 FQNNGV. This CDR3 is 11 amino acids long. CDR3 sequence reads: CAGSLDHEQYF. The CDR3 DNA follows: TGTGCCGGCAGCTTAGACCACGAGCAGTACTTC.

The rearrangement uses TRBV6-6 and TRBJ1-1; D not resolved. V was shortened by 8 bases and J by 4 bases, with 8 bases between the two germline ends. This CDR3 is 11 amino acids long. Germline loops: CDR1 MNHNY, CDR2 SVGAGI (reference sequence). In nucleotides, the CDR3 is TGTGCCAGCGATCGTGGCACTGAAGCTTTCTTT. Translated: CASDRGTEAFF.

V gene TRBV20-1 combines with J gene TRBJ2-2; 7 bases match TRBD2. This CDR3 region has 13 residues. Trimming removed 5 bases from V and 0 bases from J; junction bases left unmatched: 0. Germline assignment: CDR1 DFQATT and CDR2 SNEGSKA (reference sequence). Here the CDR3 DNA reads TGCAGTGCTGCGGGGGCGAACACCGGGGAGCTGTTTTTT. Translated, it gives CSAAGANTGELFF.

A few counts support this clonotype. The chain combines TRBV2 with TRBJ2-6; D may be TRBD1 (5 bases). V lost 7 bases, J lost 0 bases, and 10 bases lay in between. CDR3 length: 15 residues. In germline, CDR1 is SNHLY, CDR2 FYNNEI. The CDR3 nucleotides are TGTGCCAGCACAGGGTGGATCTCTGGGGCCAACGTCCTGACTTTC. Residues: CASTGWISGANVLTF.

A few counts support this clonotype. The CDR3 spells CASSHLGQDPYNEQFF. The DNA of the CDR3 is TGCGCCAGCAGCCACTTGGGACAGGACCCTTACAATGAGCAGTTCTTC. The V and J genes are TRBV4-1 and TRBJ2-1; TRBD1 aligns across 8 bases. Germline V gene lookup returns CDR1 MGHRA and CDR2 YSYEKL. CDR3 length: 16 residues. The V and J ends lost 3 bases and 4 bases, in that order; junction bases with no gene match: 8.

This chain uses TRBV5-1 with TRBJ1-2; the D gene is possibly TRBD1 (6 bases). V lost 4 bases, J lost 7 bases, and 14 bases lay in between. CDR3 length: 13 residues. Germline CDR1 reads SGHRS; CDR2 reads YFSETQ. This CDR3 is CASSVTTGLGYTF. The DNA for the CDR3 is TGCGCCAGCAGCGTAACTACAGGGCTTGGCTACACCTTC.

The chain links TRBV4-1 to TRBJ1-2, with D unclear. Germline values: CDR1 MGHRA, CDR2 YSYEKL. The V and J ends lost 0 bases and 3 bases respectively, with 8 bases between them. There are 14 residues in the CDR3. The CDR3 reads CASSQDGRDYGYTF. CDR3 coding DNA: TGCGCCAGCAGCCAAGATGGGCGGGACTATGGCTACACCTTC.

This chain connects TRBV20-1 to TRBJ2-3; TRBD2 matches 9 bases. CDR1 is DFQATT, CDR2 SNEGSKA, per germline (reference sequence). This CDR3 has 16 amino acids. V lost 1 base and J lost 0; bases outside the gene matches: 5. The CDR3 DNA sequence: TGCAGTGCTAGAGGCGTGGGACTAGCAAGCACAGATACGCAGTATTTT. Translation gives CSARGVGLASTDTQYF.

This clonotype turned up a few times. The V gene is TRBV20-1, the J gene TRBJ2-3; 8 bases align to TRBD2. From germline, CDR1 is DFQATT and CDR2 SNEGSKA (reference sequence). Trimming took 5 bases from V and 4 from J; bases not matched to a gene: 11. The CDR3 is 15 amino acids. The CDR3 region has the DNA TGCAGTGCTCACCGACTAGCGCTCATTTCAGATACGCAGTATTTT. Its protein product is CSAHRLALISDTQYF.